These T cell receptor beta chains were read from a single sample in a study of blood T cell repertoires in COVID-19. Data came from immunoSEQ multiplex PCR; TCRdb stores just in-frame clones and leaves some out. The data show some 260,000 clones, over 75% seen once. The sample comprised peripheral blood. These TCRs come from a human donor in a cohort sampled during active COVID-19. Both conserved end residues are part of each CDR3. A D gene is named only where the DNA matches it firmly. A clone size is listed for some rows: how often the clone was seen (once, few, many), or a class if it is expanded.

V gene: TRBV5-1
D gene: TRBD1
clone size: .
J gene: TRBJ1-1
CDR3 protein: CASSRDSPNTEAFF
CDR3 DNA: TGCGCCAGCAGCCGGGACAGCCCGAACACTGAAGCTTTCTTT

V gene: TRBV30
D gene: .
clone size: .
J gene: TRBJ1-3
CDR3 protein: CAWSYKGISGNTIYF
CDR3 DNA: TGTGCCTGGAGTTACAAGGGGATCTCTGGAAACACCATATATTTT

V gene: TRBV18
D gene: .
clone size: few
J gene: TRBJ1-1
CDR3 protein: CASSQSQDTEAFF
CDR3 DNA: TGTGCCAGCTCACAATCCCAGGATACTGAAGCTTTCTTT

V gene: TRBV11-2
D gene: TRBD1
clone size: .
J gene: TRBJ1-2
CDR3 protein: CASSLTGYGYTF
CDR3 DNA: TGTGCCAGCAGCTTGACAGGGTATGGCTACACCTTC

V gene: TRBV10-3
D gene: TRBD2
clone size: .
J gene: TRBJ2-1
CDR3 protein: CAISEDTSYRAGDYNEQFF
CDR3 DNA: TGTGCCATCAGTGAGGATACAAGTTATCGAGCGGGGGACTACAATGAGCAGTTCTTC

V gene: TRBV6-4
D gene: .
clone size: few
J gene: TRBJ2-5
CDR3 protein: CASSPFGGGQETQYF
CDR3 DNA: TGTGCCAGCAGTCCCTTTGGGGGAGGCCAAGAGACCCAGTACTTC

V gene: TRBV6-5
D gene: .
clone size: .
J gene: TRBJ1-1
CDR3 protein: CASSSLRGTEAFF
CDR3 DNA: TGTGCCAGCAGTTCCCTTCGGGGGACTGAAGCTTTCTTT

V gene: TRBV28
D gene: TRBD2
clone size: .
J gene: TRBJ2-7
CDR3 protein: CASRPRTSPGIEQYF
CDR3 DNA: TGTGCCAGCAGACCTCGGACTAGCCCGGGGATCGAGCAGTACTTC

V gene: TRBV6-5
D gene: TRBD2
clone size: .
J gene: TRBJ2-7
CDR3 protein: CASSYSTSGVRGLNF
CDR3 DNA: TGTGCCAGCAGTTATAGTACAAGCGGGGTGAGGGGATTGAACTTC

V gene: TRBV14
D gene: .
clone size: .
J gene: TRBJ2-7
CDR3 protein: CASSRATPTYEQYF
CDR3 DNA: TGTGCCAGCAGCCGGGCCACCCCCACCTACGAGCAGTACTTC

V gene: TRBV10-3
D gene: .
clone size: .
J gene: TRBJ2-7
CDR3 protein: CAISEGQASYYEQYF
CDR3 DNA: TGTGCCATCAGTGAGGGCCAGGCGTCCTATTACGAGCAGTACTTC

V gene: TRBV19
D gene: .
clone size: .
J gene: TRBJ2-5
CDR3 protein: CASSIGFSGTQETQYF
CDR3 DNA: TGTGCCAGTAGTATTGGATTTAGCGGTACCCAAGAGACCCAGTACTTC

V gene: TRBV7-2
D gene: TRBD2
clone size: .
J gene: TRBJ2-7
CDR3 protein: CASSLSGSRGYEQYF
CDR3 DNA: TGTGCCAGCAGTCTTAGCGGGAGTCGGGGGTACGAGCAGTACTTC

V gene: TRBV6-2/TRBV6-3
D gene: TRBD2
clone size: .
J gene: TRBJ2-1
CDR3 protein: CASSLRPGLARTSSYNEQFF
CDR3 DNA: TGTGCCAGCAGTTTACGCCCGGGACTAGCGAGAACAAGCTCCTACAATGAGCAGTTCTTC

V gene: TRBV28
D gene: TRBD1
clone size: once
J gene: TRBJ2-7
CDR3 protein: CASSTRTGYRYEQYF
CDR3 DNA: TGTGCCAGCAGTACGAGGACAGGGTATCGCTACGAGCAGTACTTC

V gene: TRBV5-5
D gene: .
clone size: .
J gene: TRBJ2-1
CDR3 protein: CASSPLTGVNEQFF
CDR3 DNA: TGTGCCAGCAGCCCCCTAACGGGAGTGAATGAGCAGTTCTTC

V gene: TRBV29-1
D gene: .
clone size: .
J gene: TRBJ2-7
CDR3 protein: CSVERQGLDEQYF
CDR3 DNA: TGCAGCGTTGAAAGGCAGGGACTCGACGAGCAGTACTTC

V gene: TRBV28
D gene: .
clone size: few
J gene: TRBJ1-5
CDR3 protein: CASSLTGYSNQPQHF
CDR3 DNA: TGTGCCAGCAGTTTAACAGGGTATAGCAATCAGCCCCAGCATTTT

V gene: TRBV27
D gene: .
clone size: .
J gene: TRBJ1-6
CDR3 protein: CASSFWGRDNSPLHF
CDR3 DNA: TGTGCCAGCAGTTTTTGGGGCAGGGATAATTCACCCCTCCACTTT

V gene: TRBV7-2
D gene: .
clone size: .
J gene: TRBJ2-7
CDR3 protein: CASSKGGTGHEQYF
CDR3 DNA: TGTGCCAGCAGCAAAGGTGGGACTGGGCACGAGCAGTACTTC

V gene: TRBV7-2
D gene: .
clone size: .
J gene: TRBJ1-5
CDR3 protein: CASNPREGLPNQPQHF
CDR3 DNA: TGTGCCAGCAACCCGAGGGAGGGGTTACCTAATCAGCCCCAGCATTTT

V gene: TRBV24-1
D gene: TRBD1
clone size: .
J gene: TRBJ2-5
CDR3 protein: CATSDSGTGGAETQYF
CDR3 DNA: TGTGCCACCAGTGACTCCGGGACAGGGGGCGCGGAGACCCAGTACTTC

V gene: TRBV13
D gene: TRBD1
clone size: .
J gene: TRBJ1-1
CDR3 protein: CASSTRDRGTEAFF
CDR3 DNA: TGTGCCAGCAGCACCAGGGACAGGGGGACTGAAGCTTTCTTT

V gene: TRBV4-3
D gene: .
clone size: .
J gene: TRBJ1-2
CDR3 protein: CASSQDWLYGYTF
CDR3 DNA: TGCGCCAGCAGCCAAGATTGGCTCTATGGCTACACCTTC

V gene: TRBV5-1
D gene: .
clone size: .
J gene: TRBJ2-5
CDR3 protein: CASSYMQGGETQYF
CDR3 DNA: TGCGCCAGCAGTTATATGCAGGGAGGAGAGACCCAGTACTTC

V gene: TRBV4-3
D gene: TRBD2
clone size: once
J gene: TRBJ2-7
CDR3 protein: CASSQGAGVIYEQYF
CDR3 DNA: TGCGCCAGCAGCCAAGGAGCGGGAGTAATCTACGAGCAGTACTTC

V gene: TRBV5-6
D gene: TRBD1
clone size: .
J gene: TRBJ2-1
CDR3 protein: CASSPPGGTEQFF
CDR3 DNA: TGTGCCAGCAGCCCACCAGGGGGAACTGAGCAGTTCTTC

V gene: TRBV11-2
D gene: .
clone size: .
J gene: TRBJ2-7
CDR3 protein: CASSLGRYEQYF
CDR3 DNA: TGTGCCAGCAGCTTAGGTCGGTACGAGCAGTACTTC

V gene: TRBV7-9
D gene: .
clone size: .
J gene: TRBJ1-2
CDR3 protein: CASSLQTATNYGYTF
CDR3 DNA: TGTGCCAGCAGCTTACAGACAGCAACTAACTATGGCTACACCTTC

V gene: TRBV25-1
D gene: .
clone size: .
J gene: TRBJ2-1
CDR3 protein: CASSEKATRGNEQFF
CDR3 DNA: TGTGCCAGCAGTGAAAAAGCTACGAGAGGCAATGAGCAGTTCTTC

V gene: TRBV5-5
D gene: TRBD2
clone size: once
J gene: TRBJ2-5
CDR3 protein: CASSPRLAQIQETQYF
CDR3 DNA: TGTGCCAGCAGCCCCAGACTAGCCCAAATCCAAGAGACCCAGTACTTC